This T cell receptor beta chain derives from a study of shared clonotypes between healthy human individuals. Study observations and caveats: Only blood was sampled; tissue repertoires likely differ.

Assay execution took place at the deep level. The authors loaded around 190 ng DNA, about 30,000 T cell genomes, into sorted-subset replicate PCRs. Generated by immunoSEQ multiplex PCR, the TCRdb table keeps only in-frame clones and is missing some. The repertoire holds roughly 2 million clones, with 90% to 96% as singletons. After removal of 2 bases from V and 4 bases from J, the junction contained 4 bases not matched to a gene. Germline V lookup: CDR1 MNHEY, CDR2 SVGAGI. The CDR3 has 14 amino acids. With respect to this clone: The antigen is unknown.

The receptor was derived from a man aged 18 to 29 in good health. The gene calls are TRBV6-5 and TRBJ2-5, with 7 nucleotides matching TRBD1. Sequencing input: naive CD4+ T cells sorted from blood. Subset defined: CD45RA+ positively selected. CDR3 in DNA: TGTGCCAGCAGTTACCTTACAGGGGCAGAGACCCAGTACTTC. Translated, it gives CASSYLTGAETQYF.